This T cell receptor beta chain was captured by sequencing in a study of T cell changes during pregnancy in multiple sclerosis. Profiled with immunoSEQ multiplex PCR; TCRdb holds only in-frame clones, not every one. The data show about 32,000 clones, about 93% seen once. Germline V CDR1 and CDR2: LNHDA, SQIVND (reference sequence). The CDR3 consists of 16 residues. With V trimmed by 5 bases and J by 0 bases, 4 bases remained unmatched. The specimen was CD4+ T cells from peripheral blood mononuclear cells, collected in the second trimester of pregnancy. This receptor was identified in a female donor with multiple sclerosis, enrolled in a pregnancy study. This rearrangement joins TRBV19 to TRBJ2-2, with 9 bases that match TRBD2. The CDR3 spells CASSHPSGANTGELFF. The CDR3 nucleotides read TGTGCCAGTAGTCATCCTAGCGGGGCGAACACCGGGGAGCTGTTTTTT.